Following are 20 T cell receptor beta chains from one sample sequenced in a study of blood T cell repertoires in COVID-19. Libraries were prepared by immunoSEQ multiplex PCR; TCRdb keeps only in-frame clonotypes and omits some of them. The sample lists roughly 190,000 clones, roughly three quarters occurring once. Source material: peripheral blood. These receptors were obtained from a woman between 50 and 59 years old with active or convalescent COVID-19.

The sample holds one count of this clone. V is TRBV4-3 and J is TRBJ1-2, with D possibly being TRBD1 (5 bases). Trimming took off 1 base at V and 8 bases at J, with 14 bases between the two ends. In germline, CDR1 is LGHNA, CDR2 YSLEER. The CDR3 runs 14 residues. This CDR3 reads CASSQVTQGWGYTF. CDR3 DNA sequence: TGCGCCAGCAGCCAAGTTACTCAGGGTTGGGGCTACACCTTC.

This chain uses TRBV2 with TRBJ2-1; 13 nucleotides match TRBD2. With V trimmed by 7 bases and J by 6 bases, 6 bases remained unmatched. Germline V gene data show CDR1 as SNHLY and CDR2 as FYNNEI. The CDR3 has 15 amino acids. This CDR3 reads CASNLLAGGPNEQFF. In nucleotides, the CDR3 is TGTGCCAGCAACCTACTAGCGGGAGGGCCCAATGAGCAGTTCTTC. Supplemented by reference TRBV2 and TRBJ2-1, the full variable domain reads EPEVTQTPSHQVTQMGQEVILRCVPISNHLYFYWYRQILGQKVEFLVSFYNNEISEKSEIFDDQFSVERPDGSNFTLKIRSTKLEDSAMYFCASNLLAGGPNEQFFGPGTRLTVL.

V usage is TRBV18 and J usage is TRBJ2-5; 12 bases map to TRBD2. The trim removed 2 bases at V and 4 bases at J, leaving 5 bases unmatched. The CDR3 length is 16 residues. Germline V lookup: CDR1 KGHSH, CDR2 LQKENI. CDR3 DNA: TGTGCCAGCTCACCAGCGCTAGCGGGAGGGCCAGAGACCCAGTACTTC. Translated, it gives CASSPALAGGPETQYF.

The V and J genes are TRBV7-6 and TRBJ1-1; D possibly corresponds to TRBD1 (6 bases). The length of the CDR3 is 16 residues. V lost 1 base, J lost 4 bases, and 16 bases lay in between. From germline, CDR1 is SGHVS and CDR2 FNYEAQ. CDR3 loop: CASSLVTGLTSTEAFF. The DNA for the CDR3 is TGTGCCAGCAGCTTAGTAACAGGGCTCACGAGCACTGAAGCTTTCTTT.

CDR3 in DNA: TGTGCCACCAGTGATTCGACGGGACAGGCGGTGAATGAGCAGTTCTTC. Its protein product is CATSDSTGQAVNEQFF. The rearrangement joins TRBV24-1 to TRBJ2-1; TRBD1 agrees at 8 bases. The germline V gene encodes CDR1 KGHDR and CDR2 SFDVKD. J gave up 7 bases and V 2 bases, and 9 bases lay outside the gene matches. There are 16 residues in the CDR3.

The J gene is TRBJ2-2, the V gene TRBV7-6; TRBD1 matches at 7 bases. Germline V gene lookup returns CDR1 SGHVS and CDR2 FNYEAQ. Trimming took 5 bases from V and 4 from J; bases not matched to a gene: 4. The CDR3 is 14 residues long. In DNA, the CDR3 is TGTGCCAGCAGCACTGGGGACAGCACCGGGGAGCTGTTTTTT. Amino acid sequence: CASSTGDSTGELFF.

The chain has TRBV3-1 (or the pseudogene TRBV3-2) and TRBJ1-3; 8 nucleotides line up with TRBD1. Unmatched junction bases numbered 3, after V lost 2 bases and J lost 3 bases. Germline CDR1 reads LGHDT; CDR2 reads YNNKEL (reference sequence). CDR3 length equals 15 residues. The CDR3 here is CASSQLGTGGNTIYF. The CDR3, as DNA: TGTGCCAGCAGCCAACTTGGGACAGGTGGAAACACCATATATTTT.

This chain connects TRBV5-5 to TRBJ1-5, with TRBD1 identical over 11 bases. J lost 4 bases, V lost 2 bases, and 8 bases had no gene match. Germline CDR1 and CDR2: SGHKS and YYEKEE (reference sequence). This CDR3 is 17 amino acids long. The DNA for the CDR3 is TGTGCCAGCAGCTTTCAAGCCGGGACAGGGGGGAATCAGCCCCAGCATTTT. Protein: CASSFQAGTGGNQPQHF.

Only one count was recorded for this clone. The chain recombines TRBV5-1 with TRBJ1-2; D possibly corresponds to TRBD1 (5 bases). The germline gives CDR1 SGHRS, CDR2 YFSETQ. CDR3 length: 14 residues. V shed 1 base and J shed 6 bases, with 13 bases lying between them. This chain's CDR3 is CASSLSGRDNGYTF. Written as DNA, the CDR3 is TGCGCCAGCAGCTTGTCGGGCAGGGATAATGGCTACACCTTC.

The chain links TRBV9 to TRBJ2-1, with D uncertain. Trimming removed 0 bases at V and 10 bases at J, with 5 bases between. This CDR3 spans 11 amino acids. CDR1 and CDR2 from the germline V gene are SGDLS and YYNGEE. This CDR3 reads CASSVDKEQFF. CDR3 nucleotide sequence: TGTGCCAGCAGCGTAGATAAAGAGCAGTTCTTC.

The V call is TRBV9, the J call TRBJ1-6, with TRBD1 matching 9 bases. J gave up 6 bases and V 7 bases, and 2 bases lay outside the gene matches. Germline-derived CDR1 and CDR2 are SGDLS and YYNGEE. This CDR3 spans 13 amino acids. The CDR3 DNA follows: TGTGCCAGCGGGGGACAGGGTAATTCACCCCTCCACTTT. It translates to CASGGQGNSPLHF.

This clone appeared many times. The rearrangement uses TRBV11-2 and TRBJ2-5, with D uncertain. Germline-derived CDR1 and CDR2 are SGHAT and FQNNGV. The ends were cut back, 5 bases at V and 7 bases at J, with 8 bases in the middle. The CDR3 has 11 residues. The CDR3 spells CASSPRGTQYF. DNA for the CDR3: TGTGCCAGCAGCCCCCGCGGGACCCAGTACTTC.

This chain connects TRBV4-3 to TRBJ1-2, with D hard to call. The germline V gene encodes CDR1 LGHNA and CDR2 YSLEER. The CDR3 length is 15 residues. Trimming shortened V by 0 bases and J by 6 bases, and 14 bases separated the two germline ends. As DNA, the CDR3 is TGCGCCAGCAGCCAAGATCTGACGGGAGCCCATGGCTACACCTTC. Translation: CASSQDLTGAHGYTF.

The chain is built from TRBV7-9 and TRBJ2-7, with TRBD1 matching over 9 bases. The J segment lost 4 bases and the V segment lost 1 base, leaving 5 bases of the junction unmatched. Per germline, CDR1 SEHNR and CDR2 FQNEAQ (reference sequence). The CDR3 has 15 amino acids. CDR3 amino acids: CASSLVGGQGYEQYF. In nucleotides, the CDR3 is TGTGCCAGCAGCTTAGTGGGGGGACAGGGTTACGAGCAGTACTTC. The full variable domain, its missing parts supplied by reference TRBV7-9 and TRBJ2-7, is DTGVSQNPRHKITKRGQNVTFRCDPISEHNRLYWYRQTLGQGPEFLTYFQNEAQLEKSRLLSDRFSAERPKGSFSTLEIQRTEQGDSAMYLCASSLVGGQGYEQYFGPGTRLTVT.

The chain employs TRBV9 and TRBJ2-5, with 9 bases fitting TRBD1. CDR3 length: 14 amino acids. Per germline, CDR1 SGDLS and CDR2 YYNGEE. V was pared by 4 bases and J by 4 bases, with 5 bases of the junction left unmatched. CDR3 amino acids: CASSNRGLRETQYF. In nucleotides, the CDR3 is TGTGCCAGCAGCAACAGGGGGCTGCGAGAGACCCAGTACTTC.

The rearrangement links TRBV28 to TRBJ2-1, with unresolved D. The CDR3 totals 14 residues. Trimming left V 5 bases short and J 4 bases short, with 12 bases between. Germline-derived CDR1 and CDR2 are MDHEN and SYDVKM. The CDR3 reads CASSLVQLYNEQFF. CDR3 bases: TGTGCCAGCAGTCTCGTACAGCTTTACAATGAGCAGTTCTTC.

The chain is built from TRBV20-1 and TRBJ1-2, with a possible D match to TRBD1 (5 bases). Germline CDR1 DFQATT, CDR2 SNEGSKA (reference sequence). Between the trimmed V and J ends, which lost 3 bases and 10 bases, there was a span of 12 bases. The CDR3 loop spans 11 amino acids. The CDR3 bases are TGCAGTGCTAGTCGTGGGGGGGACTACACCTTC. It yields the protein CSASRGGDYTF.

CDR3 in DNA: TGTGCCAGCAGTGAATGGGGACAGGGGGCGGCTGGGAATGGCTACACCTTC. Translation: CASSEWGQGAAGNGYTF. The rearrangement links TRBV25-1 to TRBJ1-2; 12 nucleotides line up with TRBD1. Germline loops: CDR1 MGHDK, CDR2 SYGVNS. This CDR3 is 17 amino acids long. Unmatched junction bases numbered 9, after V lost 1 base and J lost 6 bases.

The CDR3 here is CASSPGTSFTDTQYF. Written as DNA, the CDR3 is TGTGCCAGCAGCCCTGGGACTAGCTTCACAGATACGCAGTATTTT. The V and J genes are TRBV9 and TRBJ2-3; 9 nucleotides agree with TRBD2. V was clipped by 4 bases and J by 2 bases; unmatched bases: 5. CDR3 length: 15 residues. CDR1 and CDR2 from the germline V gene are SGDLS and YYNGEE.

This chain connects TRBV19 to TRBJ1-5, with TRBD1 matching over 10 bases. V lost 3 bases, J lost 1 base, and 9 bases stayed unmatched. Looked up from germline, CDR1 is LNHDA and CDR2 is SQIVND (reference sequence). This CDR3 spans 18 amino acids. The CDR3 reads CASSIPPGQGISNQPQHF. The CDR3 nucleotides read TGTGCCAGTAGTATCCCCCCGGGACAGGGGATCAGCAATCAGCCCCAGCATTTT. Supplemented by reference TRBV19 and TRBJ1-5, the full variable domain reads DGGITQSPKYLFRKEGQNVTLSCEQNLNHDAMYWYRQDPGQGLRLIYYSQIVNDFQKGDIAEGYSVSREKKESFPLTVTSAQKNPTAFYLCASSIPPGQGISNQPQHFGDGTRLSIL.